This TCR beta chain was sequenced for a study of blood T cell repertoires in COVID-19. Study-level background: The origin of the acute and convalescent COVID-19 samples was the United States, Italy and Spain. PBMCs, B-cell-depleted T cells, or T cells were the source of the cDNA or gDNA that made up the material.

Profiling relied on immunoSEQ multiplex PCR, and the TCRdb table lists in-frame clones only, not all of them. The data contain about 50,000 clones, 70% to 90% of them singletons. The CDR3 covers 13 residues. In germline, CDR1 is SNHLY, CDR2 FYNNEI. V was clipped by 7 bases and J by 2 bases, with 11 bases between them. The TCR originated in a man between 65 and 80 years old with acute or convalescent COVID-19. The chain joins TRBV2 to TRBJ2-5; TRBD2 is a possible D gene (7 bases). The sequencing sample was made of peripheral blood. This chain's CDR3 is CASTGGAQETQYF. CDR3 coding DNA: TGTGCCAGCACTGGGGGGGCGCAAGAGACCCAGTACTTC.